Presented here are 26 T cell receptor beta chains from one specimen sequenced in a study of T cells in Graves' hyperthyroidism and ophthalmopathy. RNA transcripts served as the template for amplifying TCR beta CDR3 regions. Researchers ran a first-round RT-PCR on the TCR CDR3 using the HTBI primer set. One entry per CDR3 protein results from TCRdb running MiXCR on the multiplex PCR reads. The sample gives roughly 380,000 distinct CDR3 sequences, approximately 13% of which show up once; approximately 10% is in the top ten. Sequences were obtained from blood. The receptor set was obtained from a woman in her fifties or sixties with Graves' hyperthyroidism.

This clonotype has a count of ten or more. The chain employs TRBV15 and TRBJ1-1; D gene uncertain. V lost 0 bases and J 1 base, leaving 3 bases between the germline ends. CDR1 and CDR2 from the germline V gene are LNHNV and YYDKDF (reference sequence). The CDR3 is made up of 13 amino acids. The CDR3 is CATSRDRNTEAFF. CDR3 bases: TGTGCCACCAGCAGAGACAGGAACACTGAAGCTTTCTTT. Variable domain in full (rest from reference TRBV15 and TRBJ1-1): DAMVIQNPRYQVTQFGKPVTLSCSQTLNHNVMYWYQQKSSQAPKLLFHYYDKDFNNEADTPDNFQSRRPNTSFCFLDIRSPGLGDTAMYLCATSRDRNTEAFFGQGTRLTVV.

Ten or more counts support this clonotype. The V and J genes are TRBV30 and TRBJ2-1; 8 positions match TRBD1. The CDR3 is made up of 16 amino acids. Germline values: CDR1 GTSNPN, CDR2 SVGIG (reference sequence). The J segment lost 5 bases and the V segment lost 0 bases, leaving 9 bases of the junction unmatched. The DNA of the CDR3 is TGTGCCTGGAGTGTAGGGAGGACAGGGTGGGACAATGAGCAGTTCTTC. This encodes CAWSVGRTGWDNEQFF.

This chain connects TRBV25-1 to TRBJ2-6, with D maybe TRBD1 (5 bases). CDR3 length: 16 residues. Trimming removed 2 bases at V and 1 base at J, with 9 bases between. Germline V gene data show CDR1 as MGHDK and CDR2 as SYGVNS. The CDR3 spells CASSEGADSGANVLTF. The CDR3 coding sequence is TGTGCCAGCAGTGAAGGGGCCGATTCTGGGGCCAACGTCCTGACTTTC.

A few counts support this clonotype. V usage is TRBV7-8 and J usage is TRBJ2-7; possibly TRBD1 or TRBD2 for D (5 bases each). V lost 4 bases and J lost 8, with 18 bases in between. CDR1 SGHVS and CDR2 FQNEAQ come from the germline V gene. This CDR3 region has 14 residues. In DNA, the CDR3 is TGTGCCAGCAGCTACCAGCCGCCCTGGGGGAAGCAGTACTTC. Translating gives CASSYQPPWGKQYF.

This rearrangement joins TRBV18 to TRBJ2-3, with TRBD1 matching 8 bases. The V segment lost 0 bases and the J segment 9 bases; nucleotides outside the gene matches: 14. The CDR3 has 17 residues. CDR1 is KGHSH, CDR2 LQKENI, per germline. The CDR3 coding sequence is TGTGCCAGCTCACCACCCGGCGACGCAGGGGGCGGTGGGACGCAGTATTTT. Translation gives CASSPPGDAGGGGTQYF. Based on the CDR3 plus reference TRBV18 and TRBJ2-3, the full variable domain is NAGVMQNPRHLVRRRGQEARLRCSPMKGHSHVYWYRQLPEEGLKFMVYLQKENIIDESGMPKERFSAEFPKEGPSILRIQQVVRGDSAAYFCASSPPGDAGGGGTQYFGPGTRLTVL.

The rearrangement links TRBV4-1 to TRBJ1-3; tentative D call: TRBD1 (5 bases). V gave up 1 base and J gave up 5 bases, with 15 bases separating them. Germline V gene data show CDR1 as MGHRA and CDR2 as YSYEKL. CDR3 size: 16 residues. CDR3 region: CASSQVYGRERNTIYF. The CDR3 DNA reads TGCGCCAGCAGCCAAGTATATGGCAGGGAGAGAAACACCATATATTTT.

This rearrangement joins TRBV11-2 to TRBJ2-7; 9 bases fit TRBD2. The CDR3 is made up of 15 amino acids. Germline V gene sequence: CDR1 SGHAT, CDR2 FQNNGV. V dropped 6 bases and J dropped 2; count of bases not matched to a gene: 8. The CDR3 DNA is TGTGCCAGCAGACTTAGCGGGAGCCCCCCCTACGAGCAGTACTTC. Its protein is CASRLSGSPPYEQYF.

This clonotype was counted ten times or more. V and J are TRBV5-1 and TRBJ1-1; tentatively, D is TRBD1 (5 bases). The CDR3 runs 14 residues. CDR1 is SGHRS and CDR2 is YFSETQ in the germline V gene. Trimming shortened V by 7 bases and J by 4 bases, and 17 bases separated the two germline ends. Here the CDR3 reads CASSFKGPSTEAFF. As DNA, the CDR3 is TGCGCCAGCTCCTTTAAGGGGCCGAGCACTGAAGCTTTCTTT.

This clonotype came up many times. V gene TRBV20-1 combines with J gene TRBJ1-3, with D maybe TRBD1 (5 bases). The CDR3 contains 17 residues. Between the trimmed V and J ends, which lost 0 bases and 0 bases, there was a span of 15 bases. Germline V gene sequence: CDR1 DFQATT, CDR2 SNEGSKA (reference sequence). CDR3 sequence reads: CSARDREGWYSGNTIYF. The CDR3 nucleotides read TGCAGTGCTAGAGATCGTGAGGGGTGGTACTCTGGAAACACCATATATTTT.

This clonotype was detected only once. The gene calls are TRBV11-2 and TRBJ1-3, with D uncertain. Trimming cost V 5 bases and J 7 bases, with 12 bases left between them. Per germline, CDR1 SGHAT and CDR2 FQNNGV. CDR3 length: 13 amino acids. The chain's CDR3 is CASSIPTGNTIYF. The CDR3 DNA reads TGTGCCAGCAGCATCCCGACCGGGAACACCATATATTTT.

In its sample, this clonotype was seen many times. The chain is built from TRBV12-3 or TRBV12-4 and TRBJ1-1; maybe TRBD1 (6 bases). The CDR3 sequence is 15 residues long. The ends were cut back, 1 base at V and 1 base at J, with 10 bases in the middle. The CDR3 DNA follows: TGTGCCAGCAGTTTAGGAAGGGGGACGAACACTGAAGCTTTCTTT. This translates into CASSLGRGTNTEAFF.

The CDR3 nucleotides read TGTGCCAGCAGCTTAGGGTCAGATTCACCCCTCCACTTT. Translated, it gives CASSLGSDSPLHF. The J gene is TRBJ1-6, the V gene TRBV7-9; D ambiguous. The CDR3 runs to 13 residues. Deletions cut 1 base from V and 8 bases from J, with 6 bases between. Germline V lookup: CDR1 SEHNR, CDR2 FQNEAQ (reference sequence). Combining the CDR3 with reference TRBV7-9 and TRBJ1-6 gives the whole variable domain DTGVSQNPRHKITKRGQNVTFRCDPISEHNRLYWYRQTLGQGPEFLTYFQNEAQLEKSRLLSDRFSAERPKGSFSTLEIQRTEQGDSAMYLCASSLGSDSPLHFGNGTRLTVT.

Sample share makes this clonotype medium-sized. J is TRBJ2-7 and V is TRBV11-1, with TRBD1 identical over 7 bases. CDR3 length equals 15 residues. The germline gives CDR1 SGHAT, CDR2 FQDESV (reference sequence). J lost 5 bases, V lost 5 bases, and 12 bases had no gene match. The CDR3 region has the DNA TGTGCCAGCAGCGGGGAGAATAAGGGACAGCACGAGCAGTACTTC. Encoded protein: CASSGENKGQHEQYF. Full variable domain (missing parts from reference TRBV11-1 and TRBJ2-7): EAEVAQSPRYKITEKSQAVAFWCDPISGHATLYWYRQILGQGPELLVQFQDESVVDDSQLPKDRFSAERLKGVDSTLKIQPAELGDSAMYLCASSGENKGQHEQYFGPGTRLTVT.

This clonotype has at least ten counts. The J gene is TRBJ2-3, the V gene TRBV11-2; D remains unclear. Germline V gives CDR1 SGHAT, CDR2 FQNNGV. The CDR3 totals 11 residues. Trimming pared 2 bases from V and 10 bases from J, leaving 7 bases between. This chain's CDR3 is CASSLLQAQYF. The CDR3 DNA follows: TGTGCCAGCAGCTTACTCCAGGCGCAGTATTTT.

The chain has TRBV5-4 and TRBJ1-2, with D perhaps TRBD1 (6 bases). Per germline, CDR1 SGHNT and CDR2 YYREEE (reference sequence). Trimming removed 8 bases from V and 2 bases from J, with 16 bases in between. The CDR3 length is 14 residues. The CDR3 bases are TGTGCCAGTTACCGGGACAACCAAAACTATGGCTACACCTTC. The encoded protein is CASYRDNQNYGYTF. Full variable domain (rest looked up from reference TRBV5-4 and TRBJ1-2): ETGVTQSPTHLIKTRGQQVTLRCSSQSGHNTVSWYQQALGQGPQFIFQYYREEENGRGNFPPRFSGLQFPNYSSELNVNALELDDSALYLCASYRDNQNYGYTFGSGTRLTVV.

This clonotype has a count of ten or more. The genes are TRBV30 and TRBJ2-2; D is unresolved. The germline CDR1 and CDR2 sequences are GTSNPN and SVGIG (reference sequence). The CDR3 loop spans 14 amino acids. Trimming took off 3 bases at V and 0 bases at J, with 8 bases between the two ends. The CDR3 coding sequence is TGTGCCTGGAGAGGGATTGCGAACACCGGGGAGCTGTTTTTT. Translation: CAWRGIANTGELFF.

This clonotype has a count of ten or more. The CDR3 region is CASSLGPFNSYNEQFF. The CDR3 DNA reads as TGCGCCAGCAGCTTGGGCCCTTTCAACTCCTACAATGAGCAGTTCTTC. The rearrangement links TRBV5-1 to TRBJ2-1; D gene uncertain. This CDR3 is 16 amino acids long. Per the germline V gene, CDR1 is SGHRS and CDR2 is YFSETQ. V shed 0 bases and J shed 0 bases, with 10 bases lying between them.

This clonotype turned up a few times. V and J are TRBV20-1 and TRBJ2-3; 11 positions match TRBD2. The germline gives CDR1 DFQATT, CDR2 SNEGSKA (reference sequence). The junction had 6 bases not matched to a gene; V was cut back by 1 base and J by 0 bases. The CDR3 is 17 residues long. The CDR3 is CSARARLAGTSTDTQYF. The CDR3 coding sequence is TGCAGTGCTAGAGCGAGACTAGCGGGAACTAGCACAGATACGCAGTATTTT.

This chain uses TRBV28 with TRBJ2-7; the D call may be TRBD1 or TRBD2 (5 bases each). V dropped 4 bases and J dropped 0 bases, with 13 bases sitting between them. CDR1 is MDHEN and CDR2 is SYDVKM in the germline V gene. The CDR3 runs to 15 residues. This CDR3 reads CASSYGDRRSYEQYF. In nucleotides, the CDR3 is TGTGCCAGCAGTTACGGGGACCGACGCTCCTACGAGCAGTACTTC.

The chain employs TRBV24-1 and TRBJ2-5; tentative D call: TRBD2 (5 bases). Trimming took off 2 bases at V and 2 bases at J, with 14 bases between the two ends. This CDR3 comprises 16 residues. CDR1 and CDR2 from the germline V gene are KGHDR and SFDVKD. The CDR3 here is CATSDWGSGWQETQYF. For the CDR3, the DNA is TGTGCCACCAGTGATTGGGGAAGCGGCTGGCAAGAGACCCAGTACTTC.

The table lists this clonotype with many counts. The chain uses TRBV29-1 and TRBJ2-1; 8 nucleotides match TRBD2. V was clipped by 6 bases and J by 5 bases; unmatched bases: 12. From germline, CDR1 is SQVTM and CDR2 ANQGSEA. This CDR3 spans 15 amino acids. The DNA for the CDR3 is TGCAGCGTAAGGGGTACTAGCGGAGGGGACAATGAGCAGTTCTTC. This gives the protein CSVRGTSGGDNEQFF.

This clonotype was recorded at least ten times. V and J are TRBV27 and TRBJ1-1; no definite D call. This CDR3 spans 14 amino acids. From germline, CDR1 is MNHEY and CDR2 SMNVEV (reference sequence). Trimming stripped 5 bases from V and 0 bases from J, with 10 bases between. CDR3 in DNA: TGTGCCAGCAGTCTACACTCGATGAACACTGAAGCTTTCTTT. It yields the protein CASSLHSMNTEAFF.

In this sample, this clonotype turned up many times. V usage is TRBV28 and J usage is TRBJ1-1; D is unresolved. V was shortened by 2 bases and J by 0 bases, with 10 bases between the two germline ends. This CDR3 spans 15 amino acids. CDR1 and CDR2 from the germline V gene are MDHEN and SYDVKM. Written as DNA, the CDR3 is TGTGCCAGCAGTTTAGGGCCCGGACTGAACACTGAAGCTTTCTTT. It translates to CASSLGPGLNTEAFF.

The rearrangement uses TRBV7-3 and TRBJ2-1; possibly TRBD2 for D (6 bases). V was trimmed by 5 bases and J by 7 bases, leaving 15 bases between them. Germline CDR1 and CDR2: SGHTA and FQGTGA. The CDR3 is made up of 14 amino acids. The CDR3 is CASSDAGGGNEQFF. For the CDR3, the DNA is TGTGCCAGCAGCGATGCTGGGGGAGGAAATGAGCAGTTCTTC.

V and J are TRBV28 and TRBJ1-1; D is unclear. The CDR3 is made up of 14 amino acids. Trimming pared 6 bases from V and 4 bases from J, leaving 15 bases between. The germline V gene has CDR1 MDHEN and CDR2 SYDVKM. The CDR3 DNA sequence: TGTGCCAGCAGCTTAGCCGGAGATGGCACTGAAGCTTTCTTT. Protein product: CASSLAGDGTEAFF. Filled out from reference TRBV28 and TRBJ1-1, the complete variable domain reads DVKVTQSSRYLVKRTGEKVFLECVQDMDHENMFWYRQDPGLGLRLIYFSYDVKMKEKGDIPEGYSVSREKKERFSLILESASTNQTSMYLCASSLAGDGTEAFFGQGTRLTVV.

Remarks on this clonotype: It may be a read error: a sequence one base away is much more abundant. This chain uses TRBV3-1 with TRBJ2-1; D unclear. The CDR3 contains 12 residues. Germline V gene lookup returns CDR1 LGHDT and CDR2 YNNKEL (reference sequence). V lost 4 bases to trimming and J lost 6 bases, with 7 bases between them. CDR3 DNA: TGTGCCAGCAGCCCCGGCTGCAATGAGCAGTTCTTC. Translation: CASSPGCNEQFF.